This entry lists 20 T cell receptor beta chains sequenced from one sample in a study of T-cell memory formation after mild COVID-19. TCRdb re-called the 5' RACE reads with MiXCR, one entry per CDR3 protein. The sample lists about 350,000 distinct CDR3 sequences, roughly 15% occurring once. The sequenced sample consisted of PBMCs or a T cell subset sorted from them (not recorded which). The receptors were sampled from a man younger than 30 who had mild COVID-19 (a few samples of this study predate the infection). Cell type and time point are not known.

This clonotype showed up just a few times. This sequence joins TRBV20-1 and TRBJ1-4, with D possibly matching TRBD1 (6 bases). Trimming shortened V by 3 bases and J by 7 bases, and 12 bases separated the two germline ends. From germline, CDR1 is DFQATT and CDR2 SNEGSKA (reference sequence). The CDR3 length is 13 residues. The CDR3, as DNA: TGCAGTGCTAGGGACAGTTTGGTTGAAAAACTGTTTTTT. This codes for CSARDSLVEKLFF.

This clonotype was recorded many times. This chain connects TRBV4-2 to TRBJ1-5; weak D call: TRBD1 (6 bases). V shed 1 base and J shed 2 bases, with 9 bases lying between them. CDR1 and CDR2 from the germline V gene are LGHNA and YNFKEQ. This CDR3 is 15 amino acids long. The CDR3 reads CASSQVRGGNQPQHF. The CDR3 bases are TGTGCCAGCAGCCAAGTGAGGGGGGGCAATCAGCCCCAGCATTTT.

Ten or more counts support this clonotype. This chain links TRBV4-3 with TRBJ1-6; the D gene is possibly TRBD1 (6 bases). Trimming pared 3 bases from V and 6 bases from J, leaving 15 bases between. The CDR3 runs to 16 residues. The germline V gene encodes CDR1 LGHNA and CDR2 YSLEER. The CDR3 reads CASSQHRNRVNSPLHF. CDR3 in DNA: TGCGCCAGCAGCCAGCACCGTAACAGGGTTAATTCACCCCTCCACTTT.

This sequence joins TRBV2 and TRBJ1-1; TRBD1 might be the D (5 bases). CDR1 is SNHLY, CDR2 FYNNEI, per germline. The CDR3 length is 14 residues. Trimming removed 8 bases at V and 5 bases at J, with 18 bases between. In DNA, the CDR3 is TGTGCCAGCTACTATTACGGCGGGGGGACTGAAGCTTTCTTT. It encodes CASYYYGGGTEAFF.

The chain is built from TRBV10-3 and TRBJ2-1, with D possibly being TRBD2 (6 bases). CDR1 and CDR2 from the germline V gene are ENHRY and SYGVKD. V was cut by 3 bases and J by 9 bases, with 9 bases left in between. This CDR3 is 12 amino acids long. The DNA for the CDR3 is TGTGCCATCAGTGATGGGGGGAGTGAGCAGTTCTTC. Amino acid sequence: CAISDGGSEQFF.

There are many counts of this clonotype. The rearrangement links TRBV11-2 to TRBJ1-2; possibly TRBD1 for D (6 bases). The germline V and J ends were trimmed by 4 bases and 7 bases, with 13 bases remaining between them. Per the germline V gene, CDR1 is SGHAT and CDR2 is FQNNGV. The CDR3 has 13 amino acids. The CDR3 DNA is TGTGCCAGCAGCTCCGGAACAGGGTCTGGCTACACCTTC. The encoded protein is CASSSGTGSGYTF.

This clonotype was detected many times. The chain combines TRBV6-5 with TRBJ2-3; 9 nucleotides align to TRBD2. CDR1 and CDR2 from the germline V gene are MNHEY and SVGAGI. The V and J ends lost 8 bases and 3 bases, in that order; junction bases with no gene match: 6. This CDR3 spans 14 amino acids. In nucleotides, the CDR3 is TGTGCCAGCCAGCTAGCGGGGACGACAGATACGCAGTATTTT. Protein sequence: CASQLAGTTDTQYF.

The chain links TRBV5-1 to TRBJ1-5; D is unclear. CDR3 size: 15 residues. V was cut by 0 bases and J by 0 bases, with 7 bases left in between. The germline gives CDR1 SGHRS, CDR2 YFSETQ. The CDR3 coding sequence is TGCGCCAGCAGCTTGGGTATCTATAGCAATCAGCCCCAGCATTTT. Translating it yields CASSLGIYSNQPQHF. The entire variable domain, with the rest obtained from reference TRBV5-1 and TRBJ1-5, is as follows: KAGVTQTPRYLIKTRGQQVTLSCSPISGHRSVSWYQQTPGQGLQFLFEYFSETQRNKGNFPGRFSGRQFSNSRSEMNVSTLELGDSALYLCASSLGIYSNQPQHFGDGTRLSIL.

The chain links TRBV7-2 to TRBJ2-1; the D gene is possibly TRBD2 (6 bases). The CDR3 has 14 amino acids. V lost 6 bases and J lost 7, with 16 bases in between. Germline CDR1 SGHTA, CDR2 FQGNSA. CDR3 protein: CASRDIAAENEQFF. The CDR3 DNA reads TGTGCCAGCAGGGATATAGCGGCCGAGAATGAGCAGTTCTTC.

At least ten counts were recorded for this clonotype. The rearrangement joins TRBV7-3 to TRBJ2-1, with TRBD2 matching over 8 bases. The junction had 4 bases not matched to a gene; V was cut back by 2 bases and J by 4 bases. There are 15 residues in the CDR3. Germline V gene sequence: CDR1 SGHTA, CDR2 FQGTGA. The CDR3 sequence: CASSLVSGEYNEQFF. The CDR3 nucleotides are TGTGCCAGCAGCTTAGTTAGCGGGGAGTACAATGAGCAGTTCTTC.

This chain uses TRBV12-3 or TRBV12-4 with TRBJ1-5; no definite D call. This CDR3 has 12 residues. The V end was cut by 8 bases, the J end by 5 bases, with 10 bases between. CDR3 coding DNA: TGTGCCAGCCGACGACAATATCAGCCCCAGCATTTT. This encodes CASRRQYQPQHF.

V and J are TRBV5-1 and TRBJ2-5; the D gene is possibly TRBD2 (5 bases). This CDR3 contains 11 residues. V shed 0 bases and J shed 9 bases, with 6 bases lying between them. Per germline, CDR1 SGHRS and CDR2 YFSETQ. The CDR3 DNA follows: TGCGCCAGCAGCTTGGAGAGGGCCCAGTACTTC. As protein: CASSLERAQYF.

For the CDR3, the DNA is TGTGCCAGCAGCCAAGAAGCTCAAGAGACCCAGTACTTC. The encoded protein is CASSQEAQETQYF. The chain carries TRBV4-2 and TRBJ2-5; no definite D call. Germline CDR1 reads LGHNA; CDR2 reads YNFKEQ. The CDR3 consists of 13 residues. V was pared by 0 bases and J by 2 bases, with 4 bases between.

Many counts were recorded for this clonotype. The CDR3 here is CAISTLAEQYF. The CDR3 coding sequence is TGTGCCATCAGTACCTTAGCAGAGCAGTACTTC. The rearrangement joins TRBV10-3 to TRBJ2-7; D gene uncertain. This CDR3 region has 11 residues. V was cut by 5 bases and J by 7 bases, with 9 bases left in between. Looked up from germline, CDR1 is ENHRY and CDR2 is SYGVKD.

This clonotype has only a few counts. V usage is TRBV7-9 and J usage is TRBJ1-2; possible D gene TRBD1, 5 bases. Per germline, CDR1 SEHNR and CDR2 FQNEAQ (reference sequence). Trimming shortened V by 6 bases and J by 1 base, and 12 bases separated the two germline ends. CDR3 length equals 14 residues. As DNA, the CDR3 is TGTGCCAGCAGTCCTCCGGGGGGTAACTATGGCTACACCTTC. Encoded protein: CASSPPGGNYGYTF.

This clonotype was seen a few times. The V and J genes are TRBV28 and TRBJ1-1; a weak D match, TRBD1 (6 bases). V dropped 9 bases and J dropped 4 bases, with 18 bases sitting between them. The CDR3 runs 14 residues. The germline V gene encodes CDR1 MDHEN and CDR2 SYDVKM. This chain's CDR3 is CASTLLGGSTEAFF. The CDR3 DNA sequence: TGTGCCAGTACCCTCTTAGGGGGAAGCACTGAAGCTTTCTTT. The full variable domain, its missing parts supplied by reference TRBV28 and TRBJ1-1, is DVKVTQSSRYLVKRTGEKVFLECVQDMDHENMFWYRQDPGLGLRLIYFSYDVKMKEKGDIPEGYSVSREKKERFSLILESASTNQTSMYLCASTLLGGSTEAFFGQGTRLTVV.

The chain links TRBV6-2 or TRBV6-3 to TRBJ2-3, with D unresolved. This CDR3 is built from 17 residues. Germline CDR1 is MNHEY and CDR2 is SVGEGT. V lost 6 bases and J lost 1, with 20 bases in between. CDR3 sequence (DNA): TGTGCCAGCAGGGAATACTATTATGAAGAGGGCACAGATACGCAGTATTTT. The encoded protein is CASREYYYEEGTDTQYF.

The chain recombines TRBV12-3 or TRBV12-4 with TRBJ1-6, with D unresolved. The length of the CDR3 is 15 residues. Trimming removed 5 bases at V and 7 bases at J, with 15 bases between. CDR3: CASSPLGEVNSPLHF. CDR3 nucleotides: TGTGCCAGCAGTCCCCTCGGGGAAGTGAATTCACCCCTCCACTTT.

The DNA of the CDR3 is TGCAGTGCTAGAGTCGCCTGGATAAGCACAGATACGCAGTATTTT. Its protein product is CSARVAWISTDTQYF. The rearrangement uses TRBV20-1 and TRBJ2-3, with D uncertain. The V gene's germline CDR1 is DFQATT and CDR2 SNEGSKA (reference sequence). V was pared by 1 base and J by 0 bases, with 11 bases between. The CDR3 has 15 amino acids.

This clonotype has only a few counts. The chain uses TRBV5-1 and TRBJ1-5; perhaps TRBD1 as D (6 bases). Trimming pared 5 bases from V and 5 bases from J, leaving 17 bases between. The CDR3 consists of 15 residues. Germline lookup yields CDR1 SGHRS and CDR2 YFSETQ. CDR3 amino acids: CASSPTGTLHQPQHF. In nucleotides, the CDR3 is TGCGCCAGCAGTCCAACCGGGACACTTCATCAGCCCCAGCATTTT.